A selection of T cell receptor beta chains follows, all from one sample in a study of T cell repertoires in cytomegalovirus infection. Each CDR3 protein gets one entry after TCRdb re-called the reads with MiXCR. Of 450,000 to 650,000 distinct CDR3 sequences in the sample, around 27% were seen once. The sequenced material came from PBMCs. These receptors were collected from a human donor in good health (CMV status not recorded). Some clones in this sample may be carry-over from other donors' samples. Both conserved end residues are part of each CDR3. The D gene is left open where the match is weak. Size values are once, few and many counts, or a class for expanded clones, and some rows have none.

NA,TRBJ2-1,many,TRBV12-3/TRBV12-4,TGTGCCAGCAATGACCTCGGGAGATCCTACAATGAGCAGTTCTTC,CASNDLGRSYNEQFF
TRBD2,TRBJ2-1,NA,TRBV5-1,TGCGCCAGCAGCCCAAGCGGGAGGTTGAATGAGCAGTTCTTC,CASSPSGRLNEQFF
NA,TRBJ2-1,few,TRBV6-1,TGTGCCAGTACACTAGCCGTTTTGAATGAGCAGTTCTTC,CASTLAVLNEQFF
NA,TRBJ1-2,few,TRBV10-3,TGTGCCGCCTCGGGTGATAGAGGGAGTGGCTACACCTTC,CAASGDRGSGYTF
TRBD2,TRBJ2-1,few,TRBV19,TGTGCCAGTAGTAGGATAGCGGGAGACCCGCCGTTCTTC,CASSRIAGDPPFF
NA,TRBJ2-7,few,TRBV28,TGTGCCAGCAGTTTGGGGGGGACACTTCCCTACGAGCAGTACTTC,CASSLGGTLPYEQYF
NA,TRBJ2-1,NA,TRBV12-3/TRBV12-4,TGTGCCAGCAGTGGGGGCTTCAGCGGAAGCTCCTACAATGAGCAGTTCTTC,CASSGGFSGSSYNEQFF
NA,TRBJ2-3,many,TRBV7-2,TGTGCCAGCAGCTTAGACTCCCAAAGTCCAGATACGCAGTATTTT,CASSLDSQSPDTQYF
TRBD1,TRBJ2-7,few,TRBV7-6,TGTGCCAGCAGCTTAGCAGGGACAGTGGGATACGAGCAGTACTTC,CASSLAGTVGYEQYF
NA,TRBJ1-2,NA,TRBV6-1,TGTGCCACGGGACGGATCTATGGCTACACCTTC,CATGRIYGYTF
NA,TRBJ1-2,many,TRBV10-3,TGTGCCATCAGTGACCCAGGTTTTGTGGATGGCTACACCTTC,CAISDPGFVDGYTF
TRBD1,TRBJ2-2,NA,TRBV7-8,TGTGCCAGCAGCCAAGGGACAGTGAACACCGGGGAGCTGTTTTTT,CASSQGTVNTGELFF
TRBD2,TRBJ2-1,many,TRBV11-2,TGTGCCAGCAGCTTAGTCTTAGCGGGAGGCTCCTACAATGAGCAGTTCTTC,CASSLVLAGGSYNEQFF
TRBD2,TRBJ2-5,NA,TRBV4-2,TGTGCCAGCAGCCAAGAAGGGGTACGGACTAGCGTGGAGACCCAGTACTTC,CASSQEGVRTSVETQYF
TRBD2,TRBJ2-5,NA,TRBV15,TGTGCCACCAGCAGAGCCGTCGGGACTAGCGGGGGAACCCAGTACTTC,CATSRAVGTSGGTQYF
TRBD1,TRBJ1-6,NA,TRBV19,TGTGCCAGTAGTTCGCGGAAGGACAGGGAATGGGACTATAATTCACCCCTCCACTTT,CASSSRKDREWDYNSPLHF
TRBD1,TRBJ2-1,few,TRBV28,TGTGCCAGCAGTTCCAGACAGGGACGGGATGAGCAGTTCTTC,CASSSRQGRDEQFF
TRBD2,TRBJ2-3,NA,TRBV6-2/TRBV6-3,TGTGCCTCTATTACGCCGGGACTAGGATCAGATACGCAGTATTTT,CASITPGLGSDTQYF
NA,TRBJ2-1,few,TRBV10-3,TGTGCCACCATTGGGTGGACTGGCTCGAGGAATGAGCAGTTCTTC,CATIGWTGSRNEQFF
NA,TRBJ1-1,NA,TRBV7-8,TGTGCCAGCAGCTTAGAGTATAGGCAGGCCAACACTGAAGCTTTCTTT,CASSLEYRQANTEAFF
NA,TRBJ2-1,few,TRBV6-5,TGTGCCAGCACCCGAGGGCGGGTCGCTTACAATGAGCAGTTCTTC,CASTRGRVAYNEQFF
TRBD2,TRBJ2-1,few,TRBV20-1,TGCAGTGCGTCGGGACTAGCGGTCGCCTACAATGAGCAGTTCTTC,CSASGLAVAYNEQFF
NA,TRBJ1-2,NA,TRBV12-3/TRBV12-4,TGTGCCAGCAGTTCCCCCCCGGGACTGACTAACTATGGCTACACCTTC,CASSSPPGLTNYGYTF
NA,TRBJ2-7,few,TRBV6-1,TGTGCCAGCAGTGTCCCGGACAGAGCCTACGAGCAGTACTTC,CASSVPDRAYEQYF
TRBD1,TRBJ2-5,NA,TRBV7-2,TGTGCCAGCAGCTTAGCGGGACAGCGAATCCGAGGGGAGACCCAGTACTTC,CASSLAGQRIRGETQYF
TRBD2,TRBJ2-1,NA,TRBV27,TGTGCCAGCAGTCTTTTGACTAGCGGGAGGGCCAATGAGCAGTTCTTC,CASSLLTSGRANEQFF
NA,TRBJ2-3,NA,TRBV7-9,TGTGCCGGCAGCTTTGACGGGTCAGATACGCAGTATTTT,CAGSFDGSDTQYF
TRBD1,TRBJ1-1,few,TRBV6-2/TRBV6-3,TGTGCCAGCATCGACAGGGGAAACACTGAAGCTTTCTTT,CASIDRGNTEAFF
TRBD2,TRBJ2-3,few,TRBV6-2/TRBV6-3,TGTGCCAGCAGTTACTCGTCTAGCGGAAGCACAGATACGCAGTATTTT,CASSYSSSGSTDTQYF
TRBD2,TRBJ2-1,few,TRBV4-1,TGCGCCAGCAGCCAATGGCTAGCGGGAGGGGATAATGAGCAGTTCTTC,CASSQWLAGGDNEQFF
TRBD2,TRBJ2-7,NA,TRBV6-5,TGTGCCAGCAGTTACGCCCCCCCCGCGGGAGCTAATTACGAGCAGTACTTC,CASSYAPPAGANYEQYF
TRBD1,TRBJ2-5,few,TRBV2,TGTGCCAGCAGTGACCTGACAGGGGGCGGTGAGACCCAGTACTTC,CASSDLTGGGETQYF
NA,TRBJ2-1,NA,TRBV19,TGTGCCAGTAGATACCGGACTCAGGAGCAGTTCTTC,CASRYRTQEQFF
TRBD2,TRBJ2-2,NA,TRBV12-3/TRBV12-4,TGTGCCAGCAGTTGGGGACTAGCGGGAGGGAGTTACACCGGGGAGCTGTTTTTT,CASSWGLAGGSYTGELFF
TRBD1,TRBJ2-2,NA,TRBV20-1,TGCAGTGCTAGAGACCCGGGACAGGGGATAACCGGGGAGCTGTTTTTT,CSARDPGQGITGELFF
NA,TRBJ2-7,few,TRBV12-3/TRBV12-4,TGTGCCAGCAGTTTTACCTTGGACGGTTCCTACGAGCAGTACTTC,CASSFTLDGSYEQYF
NA,TRBJ2-3,many,TRBV7-8,TGTGCCAGCAGCTTTCTTAGCACAGATACGCAGTATTTT,CASSFLSTDTQYF
NA,TRBJ1-5,many,TRBV7-2,TGTGCCAGCAGCCCCGAATTTGGTCAGCCCCAGCATTTT,CASSPEFGQPQHF
TRBD1,TRBJ1-3,few,TRBV5-6,TGTGCCAGCAGCTTCGGACAGGCTCTCTCTGGAAACACCATATATTTT,CASSFGQALSGNTIYF
NA,TRBJ2-6,NA,TRBV20-1,TGCAGTGCTAGAGATCAGGGGTCCGAGGCTGGGGCCAACGTCCTGACTTTC,CSARDQGSEAGANVLTF